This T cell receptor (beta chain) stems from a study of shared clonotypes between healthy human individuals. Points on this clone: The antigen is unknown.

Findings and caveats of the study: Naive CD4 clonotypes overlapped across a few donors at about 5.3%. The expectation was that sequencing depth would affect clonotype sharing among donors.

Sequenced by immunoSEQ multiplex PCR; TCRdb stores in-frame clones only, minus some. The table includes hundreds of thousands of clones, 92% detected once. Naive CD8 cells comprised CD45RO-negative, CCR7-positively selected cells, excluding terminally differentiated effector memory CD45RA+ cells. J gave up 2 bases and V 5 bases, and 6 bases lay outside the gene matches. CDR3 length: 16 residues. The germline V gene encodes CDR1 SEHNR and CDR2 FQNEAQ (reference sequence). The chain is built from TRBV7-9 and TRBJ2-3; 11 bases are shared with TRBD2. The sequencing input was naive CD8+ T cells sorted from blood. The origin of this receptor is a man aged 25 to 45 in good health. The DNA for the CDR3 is TGTGCCAGCAGCCTCGGGACTAGCGGAGCCACAGATACGCAGTATTTT. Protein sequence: CASSLGTSGATDTQYF.